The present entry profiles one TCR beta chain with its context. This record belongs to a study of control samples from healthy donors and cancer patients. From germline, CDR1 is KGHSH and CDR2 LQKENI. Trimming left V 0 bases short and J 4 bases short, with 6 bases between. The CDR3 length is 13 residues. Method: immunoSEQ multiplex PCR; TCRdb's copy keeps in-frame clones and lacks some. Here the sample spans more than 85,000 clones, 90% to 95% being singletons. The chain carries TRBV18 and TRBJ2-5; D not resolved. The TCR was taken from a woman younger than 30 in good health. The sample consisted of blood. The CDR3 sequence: CASSPPVRETQYF. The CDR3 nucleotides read TGTGCCAGCTCACCACCGGTCAGAGAGACCCAGTACTTC.